This TCR beta chain was retrieved from a study of graft-versus-host responses after intestinal transplantation. Libraries were prepared by immunoSEQ multiplex PCR; TCRdb keeps only in-frame clonotypes and omits some of them. The sample shows 85,000 to 110,000 clones, approximately 93% of them seen only once. About this clone: What it recognizes is unknown.

This receptor was obtained from a human donor who received an intestinal transplant. Sequences were derived from unstimulated CD8+ T cells sorted from spleen or lymph node cells, sampled before intestinal transplant.

The CDR3 DNA reads TGTGCCAGCAGCTCCAGTCGGCGTAACACTGAAGCTTTCTTT. This sequence encodes CASSSSRRNTEAFF. This chain uses TRBV5-6 with TRBJ1-1; D is ambiguous. Germline CDR1 SGHDT, CDR2 YYEEEE. V lost 3 bases to trimming and J lost 2 bases, with 11 bases between them. The CDR3 sequence is 14 residues long.